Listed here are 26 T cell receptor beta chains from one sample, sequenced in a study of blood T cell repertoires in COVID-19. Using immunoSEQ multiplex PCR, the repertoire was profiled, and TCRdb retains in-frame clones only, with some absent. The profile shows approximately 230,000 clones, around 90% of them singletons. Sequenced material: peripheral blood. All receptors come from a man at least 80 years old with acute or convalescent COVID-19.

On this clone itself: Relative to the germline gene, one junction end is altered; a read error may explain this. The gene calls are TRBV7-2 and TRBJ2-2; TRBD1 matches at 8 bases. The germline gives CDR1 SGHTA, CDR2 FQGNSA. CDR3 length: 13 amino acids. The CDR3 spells CAARTGNIGELFF. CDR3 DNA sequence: TGTGCAGCCCGGACAGGGAACATCGGGGAGCTGTTTTTT.

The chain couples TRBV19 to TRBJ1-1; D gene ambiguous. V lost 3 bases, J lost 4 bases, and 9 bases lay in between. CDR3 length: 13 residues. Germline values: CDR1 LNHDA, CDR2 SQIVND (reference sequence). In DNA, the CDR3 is TGTGCCAGTAGTATGTCGGTGTCCACTGAAGCTTTCTTT. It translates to CASSMSVSTEAFF.

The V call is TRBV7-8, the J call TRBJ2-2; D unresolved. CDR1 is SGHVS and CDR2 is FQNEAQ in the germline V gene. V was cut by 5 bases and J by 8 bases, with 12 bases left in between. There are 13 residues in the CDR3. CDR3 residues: CASSPDERGELFF. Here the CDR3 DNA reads TGTGCCAGCAGCCCAGATGAGAGGGGGGAGCTGTTTTTT.

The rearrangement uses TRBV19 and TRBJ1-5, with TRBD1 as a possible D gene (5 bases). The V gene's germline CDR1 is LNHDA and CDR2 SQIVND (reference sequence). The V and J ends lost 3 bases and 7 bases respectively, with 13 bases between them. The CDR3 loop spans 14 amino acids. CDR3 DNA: TGTGCCAGTAGTATTCGACAGCGGGAGCAGCCCCAGCATTTT. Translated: CASSIRQREQPQHF.

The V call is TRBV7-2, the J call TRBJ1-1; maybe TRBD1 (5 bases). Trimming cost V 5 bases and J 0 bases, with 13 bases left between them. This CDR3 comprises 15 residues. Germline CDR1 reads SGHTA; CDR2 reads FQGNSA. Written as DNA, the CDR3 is TGTGCCAGCAGCGCTCACGGGGGTATGAACACTGAAGCTTTCTTT. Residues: CASSAHGGMNTEAFF.

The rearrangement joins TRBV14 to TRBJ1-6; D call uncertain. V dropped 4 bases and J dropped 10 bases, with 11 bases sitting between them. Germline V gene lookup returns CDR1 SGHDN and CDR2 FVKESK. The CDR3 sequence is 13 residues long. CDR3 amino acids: CASSRQGGSPLHF. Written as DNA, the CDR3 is TGTGCCAGCAGCCGCCAAGGAGGGTCACCCCTCCACTTT.

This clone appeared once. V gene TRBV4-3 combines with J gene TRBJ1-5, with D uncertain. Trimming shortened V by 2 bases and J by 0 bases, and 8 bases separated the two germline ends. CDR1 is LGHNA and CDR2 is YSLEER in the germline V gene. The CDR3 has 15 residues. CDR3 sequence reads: CASSQTLNSNQPQHF. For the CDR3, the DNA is TGCGCCAGCAGCCAAACCCTAAATAGCAATCAGCCCCAGCATTTT.

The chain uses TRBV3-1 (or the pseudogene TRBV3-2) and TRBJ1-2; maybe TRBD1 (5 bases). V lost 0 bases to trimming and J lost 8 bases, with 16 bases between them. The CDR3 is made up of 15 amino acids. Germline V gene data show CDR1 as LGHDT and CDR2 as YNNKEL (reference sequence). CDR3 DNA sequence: TGTGCCAGCAGCCAAGAGCTATTGGGGGGTAACGGCTACACCTTC. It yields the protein CASSQELLGGNGYTF.

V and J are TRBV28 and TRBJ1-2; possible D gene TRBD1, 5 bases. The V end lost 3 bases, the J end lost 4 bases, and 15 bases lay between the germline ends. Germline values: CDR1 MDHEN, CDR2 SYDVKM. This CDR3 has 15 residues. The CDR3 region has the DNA TGTGCCAGCAGTTTGGTCTCAGGGTTTGGCTATGGCTACACCTTC. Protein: CASSLVSGFGYGYTF.

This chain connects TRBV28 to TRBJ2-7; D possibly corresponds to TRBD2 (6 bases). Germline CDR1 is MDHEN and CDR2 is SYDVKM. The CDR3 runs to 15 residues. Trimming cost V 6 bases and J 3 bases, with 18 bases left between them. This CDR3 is CASRGGSSGLYEQYF. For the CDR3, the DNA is TGTGCCAGCAGGGGCGGTAGTAGCGGCCTCTACGAGCAGTACTTC. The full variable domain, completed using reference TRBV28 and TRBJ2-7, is DVKVTQSSRYLVKRTGEKVFLECVQDMDHENMFWYRQDPGLGLRLIYFSYDVKMKEKGDIPEGYSVSREKKERFSLILESASTNQTSMYLCASRGGSSGLYEQYFGPGTRLTVT.

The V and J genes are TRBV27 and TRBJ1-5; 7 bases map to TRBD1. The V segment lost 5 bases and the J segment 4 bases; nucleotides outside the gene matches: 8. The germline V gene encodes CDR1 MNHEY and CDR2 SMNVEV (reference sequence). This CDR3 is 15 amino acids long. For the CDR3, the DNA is TGTGCCAGCAGTCCTAACAGGGGTGTTAATCAGCCCCAGCATTTT. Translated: CASSPNRGVNQPQHF.

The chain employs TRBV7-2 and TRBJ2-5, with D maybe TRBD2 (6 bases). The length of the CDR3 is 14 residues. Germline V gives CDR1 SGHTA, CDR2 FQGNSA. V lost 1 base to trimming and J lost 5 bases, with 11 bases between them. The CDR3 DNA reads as TGTGCCAGCAGCTTAGGGACTACGGGGGAGACCCAGTACTTC. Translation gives CASSLGTTGETQYF.

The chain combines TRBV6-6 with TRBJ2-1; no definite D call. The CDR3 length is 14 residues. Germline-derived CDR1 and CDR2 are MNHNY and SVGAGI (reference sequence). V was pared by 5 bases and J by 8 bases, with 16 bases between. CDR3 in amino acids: CASSGEVGSHEQFF. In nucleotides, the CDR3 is TGTGCCAGCAGTGGAGAAGTCGGATCCCATGAGCAGTTCTTC.

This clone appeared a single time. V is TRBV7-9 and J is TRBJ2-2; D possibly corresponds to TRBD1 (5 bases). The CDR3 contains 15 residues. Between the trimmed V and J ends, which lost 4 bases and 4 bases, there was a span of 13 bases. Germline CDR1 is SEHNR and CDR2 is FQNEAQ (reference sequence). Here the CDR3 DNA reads TGTGCCAGCAGCTCCCACAGGACGAGCACCGGGGAGCTGTTTTTT. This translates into CASSSHRTSTGELFF.

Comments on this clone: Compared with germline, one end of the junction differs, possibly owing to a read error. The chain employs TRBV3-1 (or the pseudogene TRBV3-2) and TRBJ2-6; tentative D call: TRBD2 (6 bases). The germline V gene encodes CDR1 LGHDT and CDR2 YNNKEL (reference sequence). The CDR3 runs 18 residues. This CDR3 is CASSQGGTFLSGANVLTF. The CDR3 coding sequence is TGTGCCAGCAGCCAAGGAGGGACTTTCCTCTCTGGAGCCAACGTCCTGACTTTC.

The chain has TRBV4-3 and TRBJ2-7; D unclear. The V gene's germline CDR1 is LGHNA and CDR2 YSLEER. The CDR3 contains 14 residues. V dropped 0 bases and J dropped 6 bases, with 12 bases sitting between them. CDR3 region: CASSQDSLPGEQYF. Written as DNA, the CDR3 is TGCGCCAGCAGCCAAGATAGTCTGCCGGGCGAGCAGTACTTC.

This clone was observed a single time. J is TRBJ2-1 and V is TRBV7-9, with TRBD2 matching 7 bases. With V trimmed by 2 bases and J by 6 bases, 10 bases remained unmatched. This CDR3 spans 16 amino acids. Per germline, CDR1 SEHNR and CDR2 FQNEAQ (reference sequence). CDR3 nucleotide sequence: TGTGCCAGCAGCTTATCCGGACTAGTTGAAGGCAATGAGCAGTTCTTC. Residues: CASSLSGLVEGNEQFF.

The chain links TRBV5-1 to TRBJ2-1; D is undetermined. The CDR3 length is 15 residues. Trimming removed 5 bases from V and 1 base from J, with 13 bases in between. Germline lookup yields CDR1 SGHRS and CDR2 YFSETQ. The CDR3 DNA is TGCGCCAGCAGTCGAGGTCTGAAGTCCTACAATGAGCAGTTCTTC. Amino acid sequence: CASSRGLKSYNEQFF.

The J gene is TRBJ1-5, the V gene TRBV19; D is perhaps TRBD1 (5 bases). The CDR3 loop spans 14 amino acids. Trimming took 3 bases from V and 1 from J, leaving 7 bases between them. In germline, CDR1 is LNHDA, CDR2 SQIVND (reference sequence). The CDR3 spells CASSISGSNQPQHF. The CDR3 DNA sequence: TGTGCCAGTAGTATTTCAGGGAGCAATCAGCCCCAGCATTTT.

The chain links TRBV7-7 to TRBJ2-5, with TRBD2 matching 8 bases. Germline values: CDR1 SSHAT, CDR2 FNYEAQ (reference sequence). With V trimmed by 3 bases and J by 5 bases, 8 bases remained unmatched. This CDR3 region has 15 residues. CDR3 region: CASSFTGGAEETQYF. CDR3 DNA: TGTGCCAGCAGCTTCACCGGGGGGGCTGAGGAGACCCAGTACTTC.

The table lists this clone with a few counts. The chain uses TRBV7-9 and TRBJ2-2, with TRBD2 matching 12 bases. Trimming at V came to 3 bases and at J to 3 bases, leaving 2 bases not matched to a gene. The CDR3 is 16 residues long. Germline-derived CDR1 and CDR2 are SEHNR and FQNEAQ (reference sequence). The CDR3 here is CASSFGLAGHTGELFF. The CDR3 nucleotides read TGTGCCAGCAGCTTCGGACTAGCGGGGCACACCGGGGAGCTGTTTTTT.

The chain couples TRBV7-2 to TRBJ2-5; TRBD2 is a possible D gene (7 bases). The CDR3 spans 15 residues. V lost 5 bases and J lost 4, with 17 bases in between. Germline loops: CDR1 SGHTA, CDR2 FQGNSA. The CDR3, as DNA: TGTGCCAGCAGCCCCGACAGGCGCGGGGGAGAGACCCAGTACTTC. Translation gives CASSPDRRGGETQYF.

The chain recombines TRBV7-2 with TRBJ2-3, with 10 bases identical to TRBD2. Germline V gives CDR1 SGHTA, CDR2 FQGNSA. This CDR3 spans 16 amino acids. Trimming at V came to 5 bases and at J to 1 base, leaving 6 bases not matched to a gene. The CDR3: CASSPFGTSGTDTQYF. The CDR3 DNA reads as TGTGCCAGCAGCCCCTTCGGGACTAGCGGCACAGATACGCAGTATTTT.

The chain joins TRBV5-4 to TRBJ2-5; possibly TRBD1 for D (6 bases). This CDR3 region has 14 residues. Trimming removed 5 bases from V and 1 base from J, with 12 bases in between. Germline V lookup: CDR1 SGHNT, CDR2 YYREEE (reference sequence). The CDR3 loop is CASRKDSSQETQYF. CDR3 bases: TGTGCCAGCAGGAAGGACAGCTCCCAAGAGACCCAGTACTTC.

This chain's CDR3 is CASSNPGTVPNQPQHF. DNA of the CDR3: TGTGCCAGTAGTAACCCTGGGACAGTCCCGAATCAGCCCCAGCATTTT. This chain links TRBV19 with TRBJ1-5; the match to TRBD1 covers 7 bases. The V gene end was trimmed by 4 bases and the J gene end by 4 bases; junction bases not matched to a gene: 10. There are 16 residues in the CDR3. Germline V CDR1 and CDR2: LNHDA, SQIVND (reference sequence).

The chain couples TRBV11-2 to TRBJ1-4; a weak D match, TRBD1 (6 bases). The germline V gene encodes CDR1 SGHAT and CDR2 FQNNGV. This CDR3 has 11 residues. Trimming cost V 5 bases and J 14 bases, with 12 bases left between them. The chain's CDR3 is CASSEYRDLFF. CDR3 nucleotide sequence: TGTGCCAGCAGCGAGTACAGGGACCTGTTTTTT.